The rows below give T cell receptor beta chains drawn from one sample of a study of blood T cell repertoires in COVID-19. Sequencing was performed with immunoSEQ multiplex PCR; in TCRdb, only in-frame clones are kept and a portion is missing. The sample yields about 74,000 clones, roughly 86% seen once. Sequencing was done on a sample of peripheral blood. These receptors were taken from a human donor in a cohort sampled during active COVID-19. Both conserved end residues are part of each CDR3. Fields, in order: D gene, clone size, V gene, J gene, CDR3 DNA, CDR3 protein. A D gene is named only where the DNA matches it firmly. Size is stated for part of the rows, as once, few or many counts, or as a class when the clone is expanded.

d_gene: .
abundance: few
v_gene: TRBV7-6
j_gene: TRBJ1-5
CDR3nt: TGTGCCAGCAGCTTGTTTACGGATCAGCCCCAGCATTTT
CDR3aa: CASSLFTDQPQHF

d_gene: TRBD1
abundance: .
v_gene: TRBV18
j_gene: TRBJ1-3
CDR3nt: TGTGCCAGCTCACCCCGGGACAGTTCCTCTGGAAACACCATATATTTT
CDR3aa: CASSPRDSSSGNTIYF

d_gene: .
abundance: .
v_gene: TRBV21-1
j_gene: TRBJ1-1
CDR3nt: TGTGCCAGCAGCCAAAAAAGGGGACAGGGGGACACTGAAGCTTTCTTT
CDR3aa: CASSQKRGQGDTEAFF

d_gene: .
abundance: .
v_gene: TRBV6-2/TRBV6-3
j_gene: TRBJ2-5
CDR3nt: TGTGCCAGCAGTTACTCTAGCGGCGGCCAAGAGACCCAGTACTTC
CDR3aa: CASSYSSGGQETQYF

d_gene: .
abundance: .
v_gene: TRBV11-2
j_gene: TRBJ2-5
CDR3nt: TGTGCCAGCAGCTTGAATGGAGGGGAGACCCAGTACTTC
CDR3aa: CASSLNGGETQYF

d_gene: TRBD2
abundance: .
v_gene: TRBV7-9
j_gene: TRBJ2-1
CDR3nt: TGTGCCAGCAGCCGACGGACTAGCGGGGGCCATTACAATGAGCAGTTCTTC
CDR3aa: CASSRRTSGGHYNEQFF

d_gene: TRBD1
abundance: .
v_gene: TRBV6-6
j_gene: TRBJ2-7
CDR3nt: TGTGCCAGCAGCTCGGGACAGACCCGAAGAGGCTACGAGCAGTACTTC
CDR3aa: CASSSGQTRRGYEQYF

d_gene: TRBD1
abundance: .
v_gene: TRBV6-2/TRBV6-3
j_gene: TRBJ1-5
CDR3nt: TGTGCCAGCAGTTACGCGGACAGGGGATGGAACAATCAGCCCCAGCATTTT
CDR3aa: CASSYADRGWNNQPQHF

d_gene: .
abundance: once
v_gene: TRBV4-1
j_gene: TRBJ2-7
CDR3nt: TGCGCCAGCAGCCAACTTGGACAGACCTACGAGCAGTACTTC
CDR3aa: CASSQLGQTYEQYF

d_gene: TRBD1
abundance: .
v_gene: TRBV11-1
j_gene: TRBJ2-3
CDR3nt: TGTGCCAGCAGCCCCGACAGGGGCGTTGGCACAGATACGCAGTATTTT
CDR3aa: CASSPDRGVGTDTQYF

d_gene: TRBD1
abundance: .
v_gene: TRBV6-2/TRBV6-3
j_gene: TRBJ2-7
CDR3nt: TGTGCCAGCAGTCTTACGACAGGGTGGTCCTACGAGCAGTACTTC
CDR3aa: CASSLTTGWSYEQYF

d_gene: .
abundance: .
v_gene: TRBV3-1/TRBV3-2
j_gene: TRBJ2-5
CDR3nt: TGTGCCAGCAGCCAATTAACAGGGACGGAGACCCAGTACTTC
CDR3aa: CASSQLTGTETQYF

d_gene: .
abundance: many
v_gene: TRBV5-1
j_gene: TRBJ2-7
CDR3nt: TGCGCCAGCAGCAACTCGGGGGCCTACGAGCAGTACTTC
CDR3aa: CASSNSGAYEQYF

d_gene: TRBD1
abundance: .
v_gene: TRBV30
j_gene: TRBJ2-7
CDR3nt: TGTGCCTGGAGGGGGGACAGTAGCTCCTACGAGCAGTACTTC
CDR3aa: CAWRGDSSSYEQYF

d_gene: .
abundance: .
v_gene: TRBV6-5
j_gene: TRBJ1-2
CDR3nt: TGTGCCAGCAGCGCCCCAGGGGTGGGAAACTATGGCTACACCTTC
CDR3aa: CASSAPGVGNYGYTF

d_gene: .
abundance: .
v_gene: TRBV18
j_gene: TRBJ1-4
CDR3nt: TGTGCCAGCTCACCACTTCCGAGTGCAACTAATGAAAAACTGTTTTTT
CDR3aa: CASSPLPSATNEKLFF

d_gene: .
abundance: .
v_gene: TRBV3-1/TRBV3-2
j_gene: TRBJ2-2
CDR3nt: TGTGCCAGCAGCCAAGCTTCCGGGGAGCTGTTTTTT
CDR3aa: CASSQASGELFF

d_gene: .
abundance: few
v_gene: TRBV6-5
j_gene: TRBJ1-5
CDR3nt: TGTGCCAGCAGTTCCAGGGTTAGCAATCAGCCCCAGCATTTT
CDR3aa: CASSSRVSNQPQHF

d_gene: TRBD2
abundance: .
v_gene: TRBV16
j_gene: TRBJ2-7
CDR3nt: TGTGCCAGCAGCCCCCGGGAGGACGAGCAGTACTTC
CDR3aa: CASSPREDEQYF

d_gene: .
abundance: .
v_gene: TRBV25-1
j_gene: TRBJ1-3
CDR3nt: TGTGCCAGCACCTCCTCTCGGGTTTCTGGAAACACCATATATTTT
CDR3aa: CASTSSRVSGNTIYF

d_gene: .
abundance: .
v_gene: TRBV6-6
j_gene: TRBJ1-3
CDR3nt: TGTGCCAGCAAGCGTGGCCAGACGGGCTCTGGAAACACCATATATTTT
CDR3aa: CASKRGQTGSGNTIYF

d_gene: TRBD1
abundance: few
v_gene: TRBV5-1
j_gene: TRBJ1-1
CDR3nt: TGCGCCAGCAGCTTGGAAGTCCCCGGGACAGGGGCCACTGAAGCTTTCTTT
CDR3aa: CASSLEVPGTGATEAFF

d_gene: .
abundance: .
v_gene: TRBV6-4
j_gene: TRBJ2-2
CDR3nt: TGTGCCACCAGGAGGGACTCCTCTACCGGGGAGCTGTTTTTT
CDR3aa: CATRRDSSTGELFF

d_gene: TRBD1
abundance: .
v_gene: TRBV7-7
j_gene: TRBJ2-2
CDR3nt: TGTGCTAGCAGCTGGGCGACCAACAGGGGAGACACCGGGGAGCTGTTTTTT
CDR3aa: CASSWATNRGDTGELFF

d_gene: TRBD1
abundance: .
v_gene: TRBV29-1
j_gene: TRBJ1-1
CDR3nt: TGCAGCGTTTCCCGACAGGGAACCACTGAAGCTTTCTTT
CDR3aa: CSVSRQGTTEAFF

d_gene: .
abundance: .
v_gene: TRBV6-5
j_gene: TRBJ1-3
CDR3nt: TGTGCCAGCAGTTACGGGGGCCTAGGAAACACCATATATTTT
CDR3aa: CASSYGGLGNTIYF

d_gene: TRBD1
abundance: few
v_gene: TRBV27
j_gene: TRBJ1-2
CDR3nt: TGTGCCAGCAGCCCGGGACAGCAATATGGCTACACCTTC
CDR3aa: CASSPGQQYGYTF

d_gene: .
abundance: .
v_gene: TRBV28
j_gene: TRBJ2-1
CDR3nt: TGTGCCAGCAGTTTGCGGAATGAGCAGTTCTTC
CDR3aa: CASSLRNEQFF